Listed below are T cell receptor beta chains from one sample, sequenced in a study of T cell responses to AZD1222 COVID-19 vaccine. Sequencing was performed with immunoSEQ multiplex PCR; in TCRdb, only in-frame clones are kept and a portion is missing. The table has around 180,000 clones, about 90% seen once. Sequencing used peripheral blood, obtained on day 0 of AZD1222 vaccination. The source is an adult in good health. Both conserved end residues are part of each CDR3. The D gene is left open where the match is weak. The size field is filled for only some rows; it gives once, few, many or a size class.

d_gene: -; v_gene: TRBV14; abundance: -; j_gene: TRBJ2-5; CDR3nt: TGTGCCAGCAGCTCACAGAGGTGGGCCCAGTACTTC; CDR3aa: CASSSQRWAQYF
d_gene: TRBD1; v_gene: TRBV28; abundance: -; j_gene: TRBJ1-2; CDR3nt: TGTGCCAGCAGTTCGCCCCTTGGACAGGGGCACTATGGCTACACCTTC; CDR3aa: CASSSPLGQGHYGYTF
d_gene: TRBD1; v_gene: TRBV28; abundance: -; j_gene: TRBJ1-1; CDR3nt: TGTGCCAGCAGTTCGGGACAGGGGGCCTCTCGTGGCACTGAAGCTTTCTTT; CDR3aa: CASSSGQGASRGTEAFF
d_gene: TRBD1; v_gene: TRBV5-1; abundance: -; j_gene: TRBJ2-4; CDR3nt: TGCGCCAGCAGCTTGGGAGGGACAGGGTCCACCCGGTGCTTC; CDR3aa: CASSLGGTGSTRCF
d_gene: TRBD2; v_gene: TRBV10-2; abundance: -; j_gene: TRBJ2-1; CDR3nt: TGCGCCAGCAGAACCCCGGGACTAGCGCCCAATGAGCAGTTCTTC; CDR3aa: CASRTPGLAPNEQFF
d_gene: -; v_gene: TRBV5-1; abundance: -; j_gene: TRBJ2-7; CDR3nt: TGCGCCAGCAGCTCTTGGCCGAGGGGAGCCGGGGAGCAGTACTTC; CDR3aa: CASSSWPRGAGEQYF
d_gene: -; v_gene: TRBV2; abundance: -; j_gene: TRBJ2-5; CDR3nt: TGTGCCAGCAGTGAAGGAGTCCACGGTAGGGAGACCCAGTACTTC; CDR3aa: CASSEGVHGRETQYF
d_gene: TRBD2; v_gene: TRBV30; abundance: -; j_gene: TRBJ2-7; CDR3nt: TGTGCCTGGAGTGAGGTCGGGAGGGGGGCCTCCTACGAGCAGTACTTC; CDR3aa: CAWSEVGRGASYEQYF
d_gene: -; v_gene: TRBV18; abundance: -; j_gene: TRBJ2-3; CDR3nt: TGTGCCAGCTCACCATGGGAAGAGGGTAGGGCGCAGTATTTT; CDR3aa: CASSPWEEGRAQYF
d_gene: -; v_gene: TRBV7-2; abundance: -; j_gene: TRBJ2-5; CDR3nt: TGTGCCAGCAGCTGGGGGGGCAGGGGCGGACAAGAGACCCAGTACTTC; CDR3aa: CASSWGGRGGQETQYF
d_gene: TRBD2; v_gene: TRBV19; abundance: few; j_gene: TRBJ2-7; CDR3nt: TGTGCCAGTAGTGCCGGACTAGCGGGAAGCTACGAGCAGTACTTC; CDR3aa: CASSAGLAGSYEQYF
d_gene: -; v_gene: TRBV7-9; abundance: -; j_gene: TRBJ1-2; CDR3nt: TGTGCCAGCAGCTTTGGGACACCGGCGATCTATGGCTACACCTTC; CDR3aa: CASSFGTPAIYGYTF
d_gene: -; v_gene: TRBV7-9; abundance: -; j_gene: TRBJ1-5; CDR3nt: TGTGCCAGCAGCCGTGACGATTTCCAGCCCCAGCATTTT; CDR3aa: CASSRDDFQPQHF
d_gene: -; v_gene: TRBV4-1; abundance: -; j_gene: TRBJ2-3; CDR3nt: TGCGCCAGCAGCCAAGAATCTAACACAGATACGCAGTATTTT; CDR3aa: CASSQESNTDTQYF
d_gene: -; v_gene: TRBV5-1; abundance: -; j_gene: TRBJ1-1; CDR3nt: TGCGCCAGCAGCCGACTGAACACTGAAGCTTTCTTT; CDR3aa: CASSRLNTEAFF
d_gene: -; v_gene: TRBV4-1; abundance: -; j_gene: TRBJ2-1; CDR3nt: TGCGCCAGCAGCCCGGGGCTCGTAAAGGGGGAGCAGTTCTTC; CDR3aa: CASSPGLVKGEQFF
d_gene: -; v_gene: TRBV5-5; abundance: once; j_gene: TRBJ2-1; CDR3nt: TGTGCCAGCAGCGAGGGCCTAGGGGAGCAGTTCTTC; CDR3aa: CASSEGLGEQFF
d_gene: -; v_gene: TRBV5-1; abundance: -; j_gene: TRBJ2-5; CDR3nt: TGCGCCAGCAGCTTGGGGACGTATCAAGAGACCCAGTACTTC; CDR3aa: CASSLGTYQETQYF
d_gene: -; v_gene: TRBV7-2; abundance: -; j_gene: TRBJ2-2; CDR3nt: TGTGCCAGCACCACCAGGAACGGGGAGCTGTTTTTT; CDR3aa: CASTTRNGELFF
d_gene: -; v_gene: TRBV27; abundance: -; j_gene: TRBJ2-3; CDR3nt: TGTGCCAGCAGTTTATACGCGAGCACAGATACGCAGTATTTT; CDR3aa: CASSLYASTDTQYF
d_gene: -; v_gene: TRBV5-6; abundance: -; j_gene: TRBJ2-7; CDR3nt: TGTGCCAGCAGTTATTGGGGCGCCGTCACCTACGAGCAGTACTTC; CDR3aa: CASSYWGAVTYEQYF
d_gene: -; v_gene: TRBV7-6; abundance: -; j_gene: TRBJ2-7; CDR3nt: TGTGCCAGCAGCTTAGGGGGATACAACGAGCAGTACTTC; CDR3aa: CASSLGGYNEQYF
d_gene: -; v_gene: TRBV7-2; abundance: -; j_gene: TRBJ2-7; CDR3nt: TGTGCCAGCAGCTTAGCGCTCCGGGCAGGCGAGCAGTACTTC; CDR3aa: CASSLALRAGEQYF
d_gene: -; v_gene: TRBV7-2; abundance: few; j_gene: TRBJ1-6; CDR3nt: TGTGCCAGCAGCTCCACAGGGAATAATTCACCCCTCCACTTT; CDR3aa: CASSSTGNNSPLHF
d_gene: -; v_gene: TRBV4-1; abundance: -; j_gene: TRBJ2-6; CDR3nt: TGCGCCAGTACTCGGGGGTTACTCCCCTCTGGGGCCAACGTCCTGACTTTC; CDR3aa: CASTRGLLPSGANVLTF
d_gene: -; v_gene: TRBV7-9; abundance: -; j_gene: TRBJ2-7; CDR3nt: TGTGCCAGCAGCTCGTCGACTACCACTTACGAGCAGTACTTC; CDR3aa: CASSSSTTTYEQYF
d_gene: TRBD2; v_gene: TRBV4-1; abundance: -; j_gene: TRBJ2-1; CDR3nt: TGCGCCAGCTCCCACGGGGGGGGACTAGCGGGTGTTCAGTTCTTC; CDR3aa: CASSHGGGLAGVQFF
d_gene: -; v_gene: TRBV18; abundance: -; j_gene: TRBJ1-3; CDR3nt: TGTGCCAGCTCACCGCACACCGGGCCCGGAAACACCATATATTTT; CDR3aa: CASSPHTGPGNTIYF
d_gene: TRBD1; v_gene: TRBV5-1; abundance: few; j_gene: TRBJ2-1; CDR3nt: TGCGCCAGCCGACCCGCAGGGGGAAGCTCCTACAATGAGCAGTTCTTC; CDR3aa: CASRPAGGSSYNEQFF
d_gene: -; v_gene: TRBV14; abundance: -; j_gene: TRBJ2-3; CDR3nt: TGTGCCAGCAGCCAACCCCCCGTTGGGCAGTATTTT; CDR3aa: CASSQPPVGQYF
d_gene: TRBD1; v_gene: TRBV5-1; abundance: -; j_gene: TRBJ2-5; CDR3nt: TGCGCCAGCAGCGGGGACAGCCTTGGACAAGAGACCCAGTACTTC; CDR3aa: CASSGDSLGQETQYF
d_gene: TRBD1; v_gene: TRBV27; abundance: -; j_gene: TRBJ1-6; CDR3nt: TGTGCCAGCAAAGACAGGGGCGATCCCGGTTCACCCCTCCACTTT; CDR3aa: CASKDRGDPGSPLHF
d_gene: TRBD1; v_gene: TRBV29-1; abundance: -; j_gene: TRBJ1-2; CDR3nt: TGCAGCGTTGCAACAGGGGATCTCTATGGCTACACCTTC; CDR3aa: CSVATGDLYGYTF
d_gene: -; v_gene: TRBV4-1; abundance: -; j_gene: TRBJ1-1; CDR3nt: TGCGCCAGCAGCCAGCATGACAGATTGAACACTGAAGCTTTCTTT; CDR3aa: CASSQHDRLNTEAFF
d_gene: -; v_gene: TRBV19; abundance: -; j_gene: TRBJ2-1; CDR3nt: TGTGCCAGTAGGATTAGCTATGAGCAGTTCTTC; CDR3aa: CASRISYEQFF
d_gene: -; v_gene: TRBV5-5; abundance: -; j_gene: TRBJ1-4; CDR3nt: TGTGCCAGCAGCTTTTTAGCAACTAATGAAAAACTGTTTTTT; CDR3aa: CASSFLATNEKLFF
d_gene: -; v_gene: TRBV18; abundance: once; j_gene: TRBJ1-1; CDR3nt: TGTGCCAGCTCGTCGGGACTGCGGCCTGAAGCTTTCTTT; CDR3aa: CASSSGLRPEAFF
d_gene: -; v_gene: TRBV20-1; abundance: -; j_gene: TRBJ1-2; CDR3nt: TGCAGTGCCGGGTCTTCTCAAGGCTACACCTTC; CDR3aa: CSAGSSQGYTF
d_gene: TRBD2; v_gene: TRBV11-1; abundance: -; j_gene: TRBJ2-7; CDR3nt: TGTGCCAGCAGCTTTAGCGGGAGCGTTTACGAGCAGTACTTC; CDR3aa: CASSFSGSVYEQYF
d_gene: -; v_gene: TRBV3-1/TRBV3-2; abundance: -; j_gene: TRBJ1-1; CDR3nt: TGTGCCAGCAGCCAAGATCCTGGAGTGGCTTTCTTT; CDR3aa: CASSQDPGVAFF
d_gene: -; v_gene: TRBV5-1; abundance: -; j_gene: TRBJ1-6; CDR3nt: TGCGCCAGCACCCAGTCAGTCCCAGGGACTGGGTCACCCCTCCACTTT; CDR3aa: CASTQSVPGTGSPLHF
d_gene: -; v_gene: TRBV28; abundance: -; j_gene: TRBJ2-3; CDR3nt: TGTGCCAGCAGCACAACACCGGCAGATACGCAGTATTTT; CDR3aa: CASSTTPADTQYF
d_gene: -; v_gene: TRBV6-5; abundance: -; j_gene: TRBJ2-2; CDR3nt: TGTGCCACCCGATCGGGACCCGCCACCGGGGAGCTGTTTTTT; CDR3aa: CATRSGPATGELFF
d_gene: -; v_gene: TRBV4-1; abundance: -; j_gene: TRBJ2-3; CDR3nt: TGCGCCAGCAGCCCTCCAGGGCGTCAAAGCACAGATACGCAGTATTTT; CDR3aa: CASSPPGRQSTDTQYF
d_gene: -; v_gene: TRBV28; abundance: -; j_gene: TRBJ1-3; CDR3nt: TGTGCCAGCAGTTTGGGCATATCTGGAAACACCATATATTTT; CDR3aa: CASSLGISGNTIYF
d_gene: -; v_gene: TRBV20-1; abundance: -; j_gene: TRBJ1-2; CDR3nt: TGCGGTACATCGGATAACTATGGCTACACCTTC; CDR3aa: CGTSDNYGYTF
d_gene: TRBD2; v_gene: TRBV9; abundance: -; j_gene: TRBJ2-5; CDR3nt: TGTGCCAGCAGCGGAGCGGGAGTCCAAGAGACCCAGTACTTC; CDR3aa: CASSGAGVQETQYF
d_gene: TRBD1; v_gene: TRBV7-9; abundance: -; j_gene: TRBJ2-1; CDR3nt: TGTGCCAGCAGGCCTCGGACAGGGCACTCCTACAATGAGCAGTTCTTC; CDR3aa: CASRPRTGHSYNEQFF
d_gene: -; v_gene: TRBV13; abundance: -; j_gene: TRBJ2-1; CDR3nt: TGTGCCAGCAGTTCTGCACAGGACCTCAGCTCCTACAATGAGCAGTTCTTC; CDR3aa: CASSSAQDLSSYNEQFF
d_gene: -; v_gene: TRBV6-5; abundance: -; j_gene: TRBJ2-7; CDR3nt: TGTGCCAGCCAGGGGGGATGGGGGGCATCCTACGAGCAGTACTTC; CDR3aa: CASQGGWGASYEQYF
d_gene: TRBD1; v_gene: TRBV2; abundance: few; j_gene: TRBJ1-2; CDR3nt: TGTGCCAGCAGGTTAGCGGACAGGAAAGGCTACACCTTC; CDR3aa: CASRLADRKGYTF
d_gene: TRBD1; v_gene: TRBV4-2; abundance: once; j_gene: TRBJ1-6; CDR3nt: TGTGCCAGCAGCCCCGGACAGGGGAACTATAATTCACCCCTCCACTTT; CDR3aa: CASSPGQGNYNSPLHF
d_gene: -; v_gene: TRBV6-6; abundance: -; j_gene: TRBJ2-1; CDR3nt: TGTGCCAGCACTACCGGGACTGGCCTCTACAATGAGCAGTTCTTC; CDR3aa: CASTTGTGLYNEQFF
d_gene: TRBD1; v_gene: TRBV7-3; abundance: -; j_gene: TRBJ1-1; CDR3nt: TGTGCCAGCAGTCGGACAGGGGGTGACACTGAAGCTTTCTTT; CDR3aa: CASSRTGGDTEAFF
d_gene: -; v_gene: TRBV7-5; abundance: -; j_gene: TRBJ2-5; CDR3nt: TGTGTCAGAAGCCGGAGGAAGCGGCTTGTACCCCGGGAGACCCAGTACTTC; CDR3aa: CVRSRRKRLVPRETQYF
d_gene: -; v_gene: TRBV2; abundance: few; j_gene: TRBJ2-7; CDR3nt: TGTGCCAGCAGACTACAGGGGACTACCTACGAGCAGTACTTC; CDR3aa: CASRLQGTTYEQYF
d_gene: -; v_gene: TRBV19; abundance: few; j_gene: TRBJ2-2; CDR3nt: TGTGCCAGTAGTATTAGGATGCCCTTGAACACCGGGGAGCTGTTTTTT; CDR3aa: CASSIRMPLNTGELFF
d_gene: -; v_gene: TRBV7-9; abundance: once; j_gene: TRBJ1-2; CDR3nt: TGTGCCAGCAGCCAACAGGGTACTTATGGCTACACCTTC; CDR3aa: CASSQQGTYGYTF
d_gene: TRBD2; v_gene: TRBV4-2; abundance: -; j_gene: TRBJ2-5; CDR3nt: TGTGCCAGCAGCCAAGGTACAGCGGGAATGGCAGAGACCCAGTACTTC; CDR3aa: CASSQGTAGMAETQYF